Shown below are 29 T cell receptor beta chains from a single sample sequenced in a study of T cell clonotyping in hematopoietic cell transplantation. The time point here: recipient sample about 28 days before transplant, after cytoreduction. Data came from immunoSEQ multiplex PCR; TCRdb stores just in-frame clones and leaves some out. This sample has some 76,000 clones, with almost 97% found just once. The sample consisted of peripheral blood mononuclear cells, taken before stem cell transplant. The receptors come from a woman aged 45-60 years with acute myeloid leukemia. Some clones in this sample may be carry-over from other donors' samples.

The chain employs TRBV5-1 and TRBJ1-2; 9 nucleotides line up with TRBD1. This CDR3 comprises 17 residues. Germline V gene lookup returns CDR1 SGHRS and CDR2 YFSETQ. With V trimmed by 4 bases and J by 4 bases, 14 bases remained unmatched. In DNA form, the CDR3 reads TGCGCCAGCAGCGGAGGGACAGGGCTCCGACCCATCTATGGCTACACCTTC. This translates into CASSGGTGLRPIYGYTF.

This rearrangement joins TRBV9 to TRBJ2-1; 10 positions match TRBD2. The CDR3 is made up of 15 amino acids. Losses at the gene ends were 4 bases for V and 7 bases for J; bases not matched to a gene: 8. Per germline, CDR1 SGDLS and CDR2 YYNGEE. CDR3 DNA: TGTGCCAGCAGCAATAGCGGGGGGCAGATAAATGAGCAGTTCTTC. Protein product: CASSNSGGQINEQFF.

The chain is built from TRBV19 and TRBJ1-4; the match to TRBD1 covers 11 bases. The CDR3 covers 15 residues. In germline, CDR1 is LNHDA, CDR2 SQIVND (reference sequence). J gave up 7 bases and V 3 bases, and 4 bases lay outside the gene matches. The CDR3 DNA is TGTGCCAGTAGTATTCGGGGACAGGGGGGTGAAAAACTGTTTTTT. Translating it yields CASSIRGQGGEKLFF.

The CDR3 spells CASSSSEETQYF. The CDR3 coding sequence is TGTGCCAGCAGTTCGTCAGAAGAGACCCAGTACTTC. The chain uses TRBV6-5 and TRBJ2-5; D is uncertain. This CDR3 comprises 12 residues. The ends were cut back, 4 bases at V and 3 bases at J, with 6 bases in the middle. CDR1 is MNHEY, CDR2 SVGAGI, per germline.

The chain recombines TRBV7-8 with TRBJ1-2, with TRBD1 identical over 8 bases. J was trimmed by 8 bases and V by 4 bases; bases with no gene match: 6. Germline loops: CDR1 SGHVS, CDR2 FQNEAQ. CDR3 length: 13 residues. The DNA of the CDR3 is TGTGCCAGCAGCTCAGGACAGGGCTTGGGCTACACCTTC. Translating it yields CASSSGQGLGYTF.

The chain is built from TRBV30 and TRBJ1-2, with D perhaps matching TRBD1 (6 bases). This CDR3 is built from 15 residues. Germline V gene sequence: CDR1 GTSNPN, CDR2 SVGIG (reference sequence). V lost 3 bases and J 5 bases, leaving 19 bases between the germline ends. CDR3 bases: TGTGCCTGGAGCATACAGGTGGGGGCTTCTTATGGCTACACCTTC. Residues: CAWSIQVGASYGYTF.

This rearrangement joins TRBV5-4 to TRBJ1-4, with a weak D call TRBD1 (5 bases). The CDR3 is made up of 13 amino acids. Germline V CDR1 and CDR2: SGHNT, YYREEE (reference sequence). V was clipped by 4 bases and J by 8 bases, with 12 bases between them. The CDR3 DNA is TGTGCCAGCAGCGAGCAAAACAGGGAAAAACTGTTTTTT. It yields the protein CASSEQNREKLFF.

V is TRBV7-2 and J is TRBJ1-2; 7 nucleotides match TRBD1. CDR1 and CDR2 from the germline V gene are SGHTA and FQGNSA. The V gene end was trimmed by 5 bases and the J gene end by 6 bases; junction bases not matched to a gene: 12. The CDR3 sequence is 15 residues long. CDR3 DNA: TGTGCCAGCAGCCCAGAAAGGGGCAGGGGGGATGGCTACACCTTC. Residues: CASSPERGRGDGYTF.

The rearrangement uses TRBV30 and TRBJ1-1, with unresolved D. CDR3 length: 13 residues. CDR1 is GTSNPN, CDR2 SVGIG, per germline (reference sequence). Trimming stripped 1 base from V and 0 bases from J, with 6 bases between. CDR3 protein: CAWSEQLNTEAFF. DNA for the CDR3: TGTGCCTGGAGTGAACAGTTGAACACTGAAGCTTTCTTT.

As DNA, the CDR3 is TGTGCCAGCAGTTGGAACCGGGACAGGGGCACAGATACGCAGTATTTT. It specifies CASSWNRDRGTDTQYF. This chain joins TRBV6-5 and TRBJ2-3; 9 bases match TRBD1. The germline V gene encodes CDR1 MNHEY and CDR2 SVGAGI. V dropped 4 bases and J dropped 1; count of bases not matched to a gene: 6. The CDR3 is made up of 16 amino acids.

This chain links TRBV5-1 with TRBJ2-1; TRBD1 matches 9 bases. V trimming: 4 bases; J trimming: 1 base; junction bases outside the gene matches: 3. Germline CDR1 and CDR2: SGHRS and YFSETQ. The CDR3 runs to 15 residues. The CDR3, as DNA: TGCGCCAGCAGCGTGGGACAGGGTTCCTACAATGAGCAGTTCTTC. Residues: CASSVGQGSYNEQFF.

The J gene is TRBJ1-6, the V gene TRBV6-1, with D perhaps matching TRBD1 (6 bases). From germline, CDR1 is MNHNS and CDR2 SASEGT. V lost 8 bases, J lost 3 bases, and 11 bases lay in between. CDR3 length: 14 amino acids. CDR3 loop: CASEGGLYNSPLHF. The CDR3 DNA reads as TGTGCCAGCGAAGGGGGGCTCTATAATTCACCCCTCCACTTT.

The chain links TRBV2 to TRBJ2-7; D not certain. V lost 4 bases and J 5 bases, leaving 6 bases between the germline ends. Germline values: CDR1 SNHLY, CDR2 FYNNEI. This CDR3 spans 11 amino acids. This chain's CDR3 is CASSASDEQYF. In DNA form, the CDR3 reads TGTGCCAGCAGTGCCTCTGACGAGCAGTACTTC. The variable domain in full, with the rest retrieved from reference TRBV2 and TRBJ2-7, is EPEVTQTPSHQVTQMGQEVILRCVPISNHLYFYWYRQILGQKVEFLVSFYNNEISEKSEIFDDQFSVERPDGSNFTLKIRSTKLEDSAMYFCASSASDEQYFGPGTRLTVT.

This chain links TRBV10-3 with TRBJ2-7; 7 nucleotides align to TRBD1. Unmatched junction bases numbered 6, after V lost 3 bases and J lost 1 base. The CDR3 contains 15 residues. The germline V gene encodes CDR1 ENHRY and CDR2 SYGVKD. The CDR3 DNA is TGTGCCATCAGTGATCGGGACAGTGAATCCTACGAGCAGTACTTC. Its protein is CAISDRDSESYEQYF.

The chain recombines TRBV6-1 with TRBJ1-5, with 7 bases aligning to TRBD1. The CDR3 consists of 14 residues. V lost 5 bases, J lost 4 bases, and 5 bases stayed unmatched. Germline CDR1 MNHNS, CDR2 SASEGT. The CDR3 loop is CASSWPGGNQPQHF. CDR3 nucleotides: TGTGCCAGCAGTTGGCCAGGGGGGAATCAGCCCCAGCATTTT.

The chain joins TRBV2 to TRBJ1-5, with a weak D call TRBD1 (5 bases). The CDR3 covers 13 residues. V lost 4 bases and J lost 3, with 7 bases in between. Germline lookup yields CDR1 SNHLY and CDR2 FYNNEI. CDR3 nucleotide sequence: TGTGCCAGCAGTGCAGGGCACAATCAGCCCCAGCATTTT. Translated: CASSAGHNQPQHF.

The chain recombines TRBV19 with TRBJ1-2; no firm D call. V was shortened by 5 bases and J by 8 bases, with 30 bases between the two germline ends. CDR3 size: 18 residues. Germline V gene data show CDR1 as LNHDA and CDR2 as SQIVND (reference sequence). CDR3 nucleotide sequence: TGTGCCAGTAGTCTCGGGTCCCCCAAGAGAAACCCCCATATCGGCTACACCTTC. Its translation: CASSLGSPKRNPHIGYTF. Together with reference TRBV19 and TRBJ1-2, the CDR3 gives the full variable domain: DGGITQSPKYLFRKEGQNVTLSCEQNLNHDAMYWYRQDPGQGLRLIYYSQIVNDFQKGDIAEGYSVSREKKESFPLTVTSAQKNPTAFYLCASSLGSPKRNPHIGYTFGSGTRLTVV.

The chain recombines TRBV5-4 with TRBJ2-7; D gene ambiguous. Trimming removed 0 bases from V and 5 bases from J, with 18 bases in between. The CDR3 is 16 amino acids. The V gene's germline CDR1 is SGHNT and CDR2 YYREEE (reference sequence). The DNA for the CDR3 is TGTGCCAGCAGCTTGGATTTCACTCGGCTCCTGGACGAGCAGTACTTC. Its protein is CASSLDFTRLLDEQYF.

The chain carries TRBV10-3 and TRBJ2-7, with a weak D call TRBD1 (7 bases). There are 12 residues in the CDR3. The V end lost 10 bases, the J end lost 2 bases, and 12 bases lay between the germline ends. Germline V gene lookup returns CDR1 ENHRY and CDR2 SYGVKD. The CDR3 coding sequence is TGTGCCACCAGGGGGGCCCCCTACGAGCAGTACTTC. It is translated as CATRGAPYEQYF.

The chain carries TRBV7-8 and TRBJ1-6; possible D gene TRBD1, 6 bases. The CDR3 has 15 amino acids. V dropped 5 bases and J dropped 6 bases, with 14 bases sitting between them. Germline V CDR1 and CDR2: SGHVS, FQNEAQ. This CDR3 reads CASSGIYRVNSPLHF. CDR3 sequence (DNA): TGTGCCAGCAGCGGGATTTACAGGGTTAATTCACCCCTCCACTTT.

The chain is built from TRBV5-1 and TRBJ2-5; TRBD2 agrees at 9 bases. J gave up 1 base and V 2 bases, and 15 bases lay outside the gene matches. Per the germline V gene, CDR1 is SGHRS and CDR2 is YFSETQ. The CDR3 totals 19 residues. The CDR3: CASSLRPSGEKLFQETQYF. The DNA of the CDR3 is TGCGCCAGCAGCTTACGCCCTAGCGGGGAGAAACTTTTCCAAGAGACCCAGTACTTC.

The CDR3 nucleotides are TGTGCCAGCAGCTCCGAACAACACCTACACACTGAAGCTTTCTTT. Translating gives CASSSEQHLHTEAFF. The chain combines TRBV7-9 with TRBJ1-1; the D is unclear. V gave up 4 bases and J gave up 3 bases, with 15 bases separating them. The CDR3 consists of 15 residues. The germline V gene has CDR1 SEHNR and CDR2 FQNEAQ (reference sequence).

As regards this clone: Because the CDR3 is missing its conserved closing phenylalanine or tryptophan, this is likely a read error. Because the CDR3's place on the DNA is in doubt, the DNA is left out and the CDR3 is given as listed by TCRdb. J is TRBJ2-7 and V is TRBV5-6; the tabulated D call, TRBD2, remains unverified against the DNA. CDR1 SGHDT and CDR2 YYEEEE come from the germline V gene. The CDR3 is 12 residues long, ends included. This chain's CDR3 is CASSLNPSGRAL.

In its sample, this clone was seen once. The gene calls are TRBV2 and TRBJ1-4; 11 nucleotides agree with TRBD1. CDR1 is SNHLY and CDR2 is FYNNEI in the germline V gene. This CDR3 region has 17 residues. V lost 6 bases to trimming and J lost 1 base; unmatched junction nucleotides: 7. DNA of the CDR3: TGTGCCAGCAGCACCCGGGACAGGGGGATAACTAATGAAAAACTGTTTTTT. Encoded protein: CASSTRDRGITNEKLFF.

The chain has TRBV9 and TRBJ1-5; D is undetermined. Germline assignment: CDR1 SGDLS and CDR2 YYNGEE. The ends were cut back, 7 bases at V and 4 bases at J, with 12 bases in the middle. There are 13 residues in the CDR3. CDR3 protein: CASPLVRNQPQHF. In DNA form, the CDR3 reads TGTGCCAGCCCCCTGGTTAGGAATCAGCCCCAGCATTTT.

The V gene is TRBV5-1, the J gene TRBJ2-5; 12 positions agree with TRBD1. Losses at the gene ends were 3 bases for V and 6 bases for J; bases not matched to a gene: 9. CDR1 and CDR2 from the germline V gene are SGHRS and YFSETQ. This CDR3 comprises 16 residues. The CDR3 sequence is CASSWSGTGGEKTQYF. The CDR3 coding sequence is TGCGCCAGCAGCTGGTCCGGGACAGGGGGCGAAAAGACCCAGTACTTC.

Written as DNA, the CDR3 is TGTGCCAGCAGCCGGACAGGGAGCAATCAGCCCCAGCATTTT. This sequence encodes CASSRTGSNQPQHF. The rearrangement joins TRBV27 to TRBJ1-5; 8 nucleotides line up with TRBD1. Trimming took 6 bases from V and 1 from J; bases not matched to a gene: 2. The CDR3 runs to 14 residues. Germline assignment: CDR1 MNHEY and CDR2 SMNVEV (reference sequence).

This rearrangement joins TRBV28 to TRBJ2-3, with unresolved D. V was shortened by 5 bases and J by 0 bases, with 12 bases between the two germline ends. The CDR3 is 15 residues long. CDR1 and CDR2 (germline): MDHEN, SYDVKM. As DNA, the CDR3 is TGTGCCAGCAGTCCCCGAACATCTAGCACAGATACGCAGTATTTT. Residues: CASSPRTSSTDTQYF. The full variable domain, in which reference TRBV28 and TRBJ2-3 provide the parts outside the CDR3, is DVKVTQSSRYLVKRTGEKVFLECVQDMDHENMFWYRQDPGLGLRLIYFSYDVKMKEKGDIPEGYSVSREKKERFSLILESASTNQTSMYLCASSPRTSSTDTQYFGPGTRLTVL.

The chain employs TRBV14 and TRBJ2-5; TRBD2 aligns across 8 bases. The V gene end was trimmed by 2 bases and the J gene end by 1 base; junction bases not matched to a gene: 3. CDR1 is SGHDN, CDR2 FVKESK, per germline. The CDR3 has 15 amino acids. The CDR3 loop is CASSQRTSGQETQYF. The CDR3 DNA reads TGTGCCAGCAGCCAACGAACTAGCGGCCAAGAGACCCAGTACTTC.